This TCR beta chain was captured by sequencing in a study of T cell repertoires in cytomegalovirus infection. This clonotype was seen more than once but under ten times. Antigen specificity is unknown. TCRdb passed the reads through MiXCR, listing each CDR3 protein once. This sample has about 310,000 distinct CDR3 sequences, with about a sixth found just once. The germline V and J ends were trimmed by 4 bases and 0 bases, with 14 bases remaining between them. Germline CDR1 is MDHEN and CDR2 is SYDVKM. This CDR3 has 16 residues. Study-wide findings and caveats: HLA-C-restricted CMV clonotypes gave the most frequent clonotype in two of eight donors.

Sequences were obtained from PBMCs. The TCR sequence derives from a human donor in good health (CMV status not recorded). Some clones in this sample may be carry-over from other donors' samples. The J gene is TRBJ2-3, the V gene TRBV28, with D perhaps being TRBD1 or TRBD2 (6 bases each). The CDR3, as DNA: TGTGCCAGCAGTTCCCCATGGGGGGCGAGCACAGATACGCAGTATTTT. Protein: CASSSPWGASTDTQYF.